These T cell receptor beta chains were read from a single sample in a study of T cell repertoires in cytomegalovirus infection. TCRdb ran MiXCR on the reads and lists one entry per CDR3 protein. Among hundreds of thousands of distinct CDR3 sequences, less than 40% were seen once, and the ten largest hold roughly 2.8%. Sequencing was carried out using PBMCs. Receptors were obtained from a human donor in good health (CMV status not recorded). Some clones in this sample may be carry-over from other donors' samples. Both conserved end residues are part of each CDR3. Size is stated for part of the rows, as once, few or many counts, or as a class when the clone is expanded.

clone size: NA
J gene: TRBJ2-7
V gene: TRBV14
CDR3 protein: CASSQGRWGQGHYEQYF

clone size: many
J gene: TRBJ2-5
V gene: TRBV6-1
CDR3 protein: CASSQVITGLQETQYF

clone size: few
J gene: TRBJ2-5
V gene: TRBV4-2
CDR3 protein: CASSRGQGGYQETQYF

clone size: NA
J gene: TRBJ2-1
V gene: TRBV9
CDR3 protein: CASGHNTGGISSYNEQFF

clone size: many
J gene: TRBJ2-4
V gene: TRBV12-3/TRBV12-4
CDR3 protein: CASRDYPWNIQYF

clone size: few
J gene: TRBJ2-7
V gene: TRBV5-5
CDR3 protein: CASSLAGDRGVYEQYF

clone size: NA
J gene: TRBJ2-3
V gene: TRBV28
CDR3 protein: CASSGRVADTQYF

clone size: few
J gene: TRBJ2-5
V gene: TRBV7-6
CDR3 protein: CASSSSRETQYF

clone size: many
J gene: TRBJ2-3
V gene: TRBV7-8
CDR3 protein: CASSVGQGGPDTQYF

clone size: NA
J gene: TRBJ1-1
V gene: TRBV28
CDR3 protein: CASSFSGKTEAFF

clone size: NA
J gene: TRBJ1-2
V gene: TRBV4-2
CDR3 protein: CASSQEVQNGYTF

clone size: few
J gene: TRBJ1-1
V gene: TRBV12-3/TRBV12-4
CDR3 protein: CASSFGLANTEAFF

clone size: few
J gene: TRBJ2-5
V gene: TRBV7-6
CDR3 protein: CASSLPVLRETQYF

clone size: few
J gene: TRBJ1-3
V gene: TRBV4-1
CDR3 protein: CASSQEGRDRAGNTIYF

clone size: many
J gene: TRBJ1-1
V gene: TRBV7-3
CDR3 protein: CASSSMGGVMNTEAFF

clone size: few
J gene: TRBJ2-7
V gene: TRBV29-1
CDR3 protein: CSVKYRTTEQYF

clone size: NA
J gene: TRBJ1-1
V gene: TRBV19
CDR3 protein: CASKVPNTEAFF

clone size: NA
J gene: TRBJ2-1
V gene: TRBV6-5
CDR3 protein: CASRHSRGLAGTNEQFF

clone size: NA
J gene: TRBJ2-1
V gene: TRBV5-5
CDR3 protein: CASSFSRQGGQNEQFF

clone size: few
J gene: TRBJ2-5
V gene: TRBV7-2
CDR3 protein: CASSPSDSTWETQYF

clone size: many
J gene: TRBJ2-2
V gene: TRBV6-2/TRBV6-3
CDR3 protein: CASDRTNTGELFF

clone size: few
J gene: TRBJ2-7
V gene: TRBV5-1
CDR3 protein: CASSSSGTGGHEQYF

clone size: NA
J gene: TRBJ2-4
V gene: TRBV12-3/TRBV12-4
CDR3 protein: CASSSGPVWGNIQYF

clone size: NA
J gene: TRBJ2-2
V gene: TRBV7-2
CDR3 protein: CASSQGGFTGELFF

clone size: NA
J gene: TRBJ2-7
V gene: TRBV7-9
CDR3 protein: CASSLVGQGQYEQYF

clone size: NA
J gene: TRBJ1-2
V gene: TRBV6-5
CDR3 protein: CASSLTGALYGYTF

clone size: NA
J gene: TRBJ2-1
V gene: TRBV2
CDR3 protein: CASNLRGLADYNEQFF

clone size: NA
J gene: TRBJ1-6
V gene: TRBV20-1
CDR3 protein: CSARDNNSPLHF

clone size: NA
J gene: TRBJ2-7
V gene: TRBV20-1
CDR3 protein: CSARRSGVYEQYF

clone size: few
J gene: TRBJ1-2
V gene: TRBV6-1
CDR3 protein: CASNPRGGGGYTF

clone size: NA
J gene: TRBJ1-3
V gene: TRBV15
CDR3 protein: CATSRDGRSGNTIYF

clone size: NA
J gene: TRBJ1-1
V gene: TRBV28
CDR3 protein: CASSFWGTPNTEAFF

clone size: NA
J gene: TRBJ1-2
V gene: TRBV19
CDR3 protein: CAANRGSYGYTF

clone size: many
J gene: TRBJ1-5
V gene: TRBV7-8
CDR3 protein: CASSPEYTAGSQPQHF

clone size: NA
J gene: TRBJ2-6
V gene: TRBV19
CDR3 protein: CASWAGQGVPGANVLTF

clone size: few
J gene: TRBJ1-2
V gene: TRBV7-6
CDR3 protein: CASRPGTGSFGYTF

clone size: NA
J gene: TRBJ2-1
V gene: TRBV3-1
CDR3 protein: CASSLRGRGSGNEQFF

clone size: many
J gene: TRBJ2-3
V gene: TRBV7-6
CDR3 protein: CASNSDSYTDTQYF

clone size: NA
J gene: TRBJ2-1
V gene: TRBV19
CDR3 protein: CASTPGGVGNEQFF

clone size: NA
J gene: TRBJ2-7
V gene: TRBV14
CDR3 protein: CASSRSSGSFHEQYF

clone size: many
J gene: TRBJ2-2
V gene: TRBV7-8
CDR3 protein: CASSLPSLVRAGELFF

clone size: once
J gene: TRBJ2-2
V gene: TRBV6-2/TRBV6-3
CDR3 protein: CASSFTSGLAATGELFF

clone size: NA
J gene: TRBJ2-1
V gene: TRBV11-1
CDR3 protein: CASSLVGTLGLTEQLF

clone size: NA
J gene: TRBJ2-5
V gene: TRBV20-1
CDR3 protein: CSSSMETQYF

clone size: NA
J gene: TRBJ1-2
V gene: TRBV11-2
CDR3 protein: CASSFAQTGGYGYTF

clone size: many
J gene: TRBJ1-1
V gene: TRBV10-3
CDR3 protein: CAISVGQGASEAFF